The rows below give T cell receptor beta chains drawn from one sample of a study of tumor T cells in aggressive B-cell lymphoma. The repertoire was sequenced with immunoSEQ multiplex PCR; TCRdb's copy has only in-frame clones and lacks some. The table includes thousands of clones, around 90% detected once. Sequencing was performed on tumor tissue. Receptors were obtained from an adult with diffuse large B cell lymphoma. The CDR3 runs from the conserved cysteine through the conserved F or W. Fields, in order: D gene, V gene, J gene, clone size, CDR3 DNA, CDR3 protein. The D gene is left open where the match is weak. Only part of the rows carry a size: once, few, many, or a class if the clone is expanded.

d_call: -; v_call: TRBV7-2; j_call: TRBJ2-7; clone_size: -; cdr3_nt: TGTGCCAGCAGCTTAGATGAGAGATTGGCCTACGAGCAGTACTTC; cdr3_aa: CASSLDERLAYEQYF
d_call: TRBD1; v_call: TRBV6-1; j_call: TRBJ1-1; clone_size: -; cdr3_nt: TGTGCCAGCACTCGGGACAGGGCACTGAACACTGAAGCTTTCTTT; cdr3_aa: CASTRDRALNTEAFF
d_call: -; v_call: TRBV11-2; j_call: TRBJ2-1; clone_size: -; cdr3_nt: TGTGCCAGCAGCTTAGTGGGCCTAACTAGTTATCAGTTCTTC; cdr3_aa: CASSLVGLTSYQFF
d_call: -; v_call: TRBV5-1; j_call: TRBJ2-7; clone_size: -; cdr3_nt: TGCGCCAGCAGCTGGAACGCGGGTTCAAACTACGAGCAGTACTTC; cdr3_aa: CASSWNAGSNYEQYF
d_call: TRBD2; v_call: TRBV5-1; j_call: TRBJ2-7; clone_size: -; cdr3_nt: TGCGCCAGCAGCCCAGGTGGGACTAGCAATACCGAGCAGTACTTC; cdr3_aa: CASSPGGTSNTEQYF
d_call: TRBD2; v_call: TRBV9; j_call: TRBJ2-1; clone_size: -; cdr3_nt: TGTGCCAGCAGCCACCCGAGCGGGAGGGATCTTGGTGAGCAGTTCTTC; cdr3_aa: CASSHPSGRDLGEQFF
d_call: TRBD1; v_call: TRBV27; j_call: TRBJ2-7; clone_size: -; cdr3_nt: TGTGCCAGCAGTTGGACAGGGTCCTACGAGCAGTACTTC; cdr3_aa: CASSWTGSYEQYF
d_call: TRBD1; v_call: TRBV7-9; j_call: TRBJ2-5; clone_size: -; cdr3_nt: TGTGCCAGCAGCCTACCGAGGGGGCTCCAAGAGACCCAGTACTTC; cdr3_aa: CASSLPRGLQETQYF
d_call: -; v_call: TRBV29-1; j_call: TRBJ2-4; clone_size: -; cdr3_nt: TGCAGCGCTTTCACTGGGCCCTCAAGCATTCAGTACTTC; cdr3_aa: CSAFTGPSSIQYF
d_call: -; v_call: TRBV7-6; j_call: TRBJ2-7; clone_size: once; cdr3_nt: TGTGCCAGCAGCTTACTAGCGACCTCTTCCTACGAGCAGTACTTC; cdr3_aa: CASSLLATSSYEQYF
d_call: TRBD1; v_call: TRBV9; j_call: TRBJ1-4; clone_size: -; cdr3_nt: TGTGCCAGCAGCTTGGACAGGGGGTACGGTGAAAAACTGTTTTTT; cdr3_aa: CASSLDRGYGEKLFF
d_call: TRBD2; v_call: TRBV10-3; j_call: TRBJ2-3; clone_size: -; cdr3_nt: TGTGCCATCAGTGTCATTAGCGGGAGGGCCTCAGATACGCAGTATTTT; cdr3_aa: CAISVISGRASDTQYF
d_call: TRBD1; v_call: TRBV29-1; j_call: TRBJ1-4; clone_size: once; cdr3_nt: TGCAGCGTTGAGGCGACAGGGTTGGATGAAAAACTGTTTTTT; cdr3_aa: CSVEATGLDEKLFF
d_call: -; v_call: TRBV9; j_call: TRBJ1-1; clone_size: -; cdr3_nt: TGTGCCAGCAGCGTATGGGGCGGGAACACTGAAGCTTTCTTT; cdr3_aa: CASSVWGGNTEAFF
d_call: TRBD1; v_call: TRBV6-5; j_call: TRBJ1-2; clone_size: -; cdr3_nt: TGTGCCAGCAGTTACCCACAGGGGTATGGCTACACCTTC; cdr3_aa: CASSYPQGYGYTF
d_call: TRBD1; v_call: TRBV4-2; j_call: TRBJ1-3; clone_size: -; cdr3_nt: TGTGCCAGCAGCTCGGACAGGGGGACTGGAAACACCATATATTTT; cdr3_aa: CASSSDRGTGNTIYF
d_call: TRBD2; v_call: TRBV28; j_call: TRBJ2-5; clone_size: once; cdr3_nt: TGTGCCAGCAGTTTAGCGGGAGCAGGTACTGTAGAGACCCAGTACTTC; cdr3_aa: CASSLAGAGTVETQYF
d_call: -; v_call: TRBV6-1; j_call: TRBJ1-2; clone_size: -; cdr3_nt: TGTGCCAGCAGTGAAGCCGGAAACTATGGTTACACCTTC; cdr3_aa: CASSEAGNYGYTF
d_call: -; v_call: TRBV28; j_call: TRBJ2-2; clone_size: -; cdr3_nt: TGTGCCAGCAGTTTCATAGACACCGGGGAGCTGTTTTTT; cdr3_aa: CASSFIDTGELFF
d_call: TRBD2; v_call: TRBV4-3; j_call: TRBJ2-2; clone_size: -; cdr3_nt: TGCGCCAGCAGCCAGGCGGACCCGGGACTAGCACGGACCGGGGAGCTGTTTTTT; cdr3_aa: CASSQADPGLARTGELFF
d_call: TRBD1; v_call: TRBV5-1; j_call: TRBJ2-1; clone_size: -; cdr3_nt: TGCGCCAGCAGCCGCATTCCGGGACAGACCTACAATGAGCAGTTCTTC; cdr3_aa: CASSRIPGQTYNEQFF
d_call: TRBD1; v_call: TRBV7-9; j_call: TRBJ1-2; clone_size: -; cdr3_nt: TGTGCCAGCAGCCCCATTTTTACAGGGGATTTTGACTACACCTTC; cdr3_aa: CASSPIFTGDFDYTF
d_call: -; v_call: TRBV9; j_call: TRBJ2-7; clone_size: -; cdr3_nt: TGTGCCAGCAGCGTATCGGGGTATCCCTACGAACAGTACTTC; cdr3_aa: CASSVSGYPYEQYF
d_call: TRBD1; v_call: TRBV7-2; j_call: TRBJ1-2; clone_size: -; cdr3_nt: TGTGCCAGCAGCCCGACAGGGAACTATGGCTACACCTTC; cdr3_aa: CASSPTGNYGYTF
d_call: -; v_call: TRBV5-1; j_call: TRBJ1-2; clone_size: -; cdr3_nt: TGCGCCAGCAGCTTTCAGGCTAACTATGGCTACACCTTC; cdr3_aa: CASSFQANYGYTF
d_call: TRBD1; v_call: TRBV29-1; j_call: TRBJ1-2; clone_size: once; cdr3_nt: TGCAGCGTTGATGTGCCGGGACAGGGCTTGAGCTACACCTTC; cdr3_aa: CSVDVPGQGLSYTF
d_call: TRBD1; v_call: TRBV11-1; j_call: TRBJ2-2; clone_size: -; cdr3_nt: TGTGCCAGCAGCCAACAGGGGGCGCATACCGGGGAGCTGTTTTTT; cdr3_aa: CASSQQGAHTGELFF
d_call: TRBD1; v_call: TRBV15; j_call: TRBJ2-7; clone_size: once; cdr3_nt: TGTGCCACCAGCAGAGGACAGGGTTCCTACGAGCAGTACTTC; cdr3_aa: CATSRGQGSYEQYF
d_call: -; v_call: TRBV12-5; j_call: TRBJ2-3; clone_size: -; cdr3_nt: TGTGCTAGTGGTCCAGGGTTAGATACGCAGTATTTT; cdr3_aa: CASGPGLDTQYF
d_call: TRBD2; v_call: TRBV18; j_call: TRBJ2-7; clone_size: -; cdr3_nt: TGTGCCAGCTCACCAACGCGGGAGGTCTCCTACGAGCAGTACTTC; cdr3_aa: CASSPTREVSYEQYF
d_call: -; v_call: TRBV15; j_call: TRBJ2-2; clone_size: -; cdr3_nt: TGTGCCACCAGCAGAGAGGCCAGGGGCACCGGGGAGCTGTTTTTT; cdr3_aa: CATSREARGTGELFF
d_call: TRBD1; v_call: TRBV27; j_call: TRBJ1-5; clone_size: few; cdr3_nt: TGTGCCAGCAAACCTACAGGGGGCGGTCAGCCCCAGCATTTT; cdr3_aa: CASKPTGGGQPQHF
d_call: TRBD1; v_call: TRBV18; j_call: TRBJ1-2; clone_size: few; cdr3_nt: TGTGCCAGCTCACCCCGACAGGGGGACGGCTACACCTTC; cdr3_aa: CASSPRQGDGYTF
d_call: TRBD1; v_call: TRBV28; j_call: TRBJ1-2; clone_size: -; cdr3_nt: TGTGCCAGCAGTCCATTACAGGGGGCCTTGGGCTACACCTTC; cdr3_aa: CASSPLQGALGYTF
d_call: -; v_call: TRBV29-1; j_call: TRBJ1-1; clone_size: once; cdr3_nt: TGCAGCGTTGAAGGGCAGGGGAACACTGAAGCTTTCTTT; cdr3_aa: CSVEGQGNTEAFF
d_call: -; v_call: TRBV28; j_call: TRBJ1-2; clone_size: -; cdr3_nt: TGTGCCAGCACCCCAATGGGACACCGTGCCTCGTGGGCTGGCTACACCTTC; cdr3_aa: CASTPMGHRASWAGYTF
d_call: TRBD2; v_call: TRBV9; j_call: TRBJ2-3; clone_size: -; cdr3_nt: TGTGCCAGCAGCGTAGGGAGCGGGATACGCACAGATACGCAGTATTTT; cdr3_aa: CASSVGSGIRTDTQYF
d_call: TRBD2; v_call: TRBV14; j_call: TRBJ2-5; clone_size: -; cdr3_nt: TGTGCCAGCAGCCAAGGGGCTAGCGGGAGTGGAGAGACCCAGTACTTC; cdr3_aa: CASSQGASGSGETQYF
d_call: -; v_call: TRBV7-9; j_call: TRBJ2-7; clone_size: -; cdr3_nt: TGTGCCAGCAGCTTCGAGGGACACAGGCTTTACGAGCAGTACTTC; cdr3_aa: CASSFEGHRLYEQYF
d_call: -; v_call: TRBV18; j_call: TRBJ2-1; clone_size: -; cdr3_nt: TGTGCCAGCTCACCATTGGCAGGCAGTGAGCAGTTCTTC; cdr3_aa: CASSPLAGSEQFF
d_call: TRBD1; v_call: TRBV19; j_call: TRBJ1-2; clone_size: -; cdr3_nt: TGTGCCAGTAGTCCCGGGACAGTTAATTATGGCTACACCTTC; cdr3_aa: CASSPGTVNYGYTF
d_call: -; v_call: TRBV25-1; j_call: TRBJ2-3; clone_size: -; cdr3_nt: TGTGCCAGCAGTGGGGCGGTAGGGGCCACAGATACGCAGTATTTT; cdr3_aa: CASSGAVGATDTQYF
d_call: -; v_call: TRBV5-1; j_call: TRBJ2-3; clone_size: -; cdr3_nt: TGCGCCAGCAGCCCGGCAGGGGATACGCAGTATTTT; cdr3_aa: CASSPAGDTQYF
d_call: -; v_call: TRBV6-1; j_call: TRBJ1-1; clone_size: once; cdr3_nt: TGTGCCAGCAGTACCCAGGGTATGGGGACTGAAGCTTTCTTT; cdr3_aa: CASSTQGMGTEAFF
d_call: -; v_call: TRBV9; j_call: TRBJ1-4; clone_size: -; cdr3_nt: TGTGCCAGCAGCCCTTGGCGGGGCACTAATGAAAAACTGTTTTTT; cdr3_aa: CASSPWRGTNEKLFF
d_call: TRBD1; v_call: TRBV19; j_call: TRBJ1-2; clone_size: -; cdr3_nt: TGTGCCAGTAGTCCCGGGACAGTTAACTATGGCTACACCTTC; cdr3_aa: CASSPGTVNYGYTF
d_call: -; v_call: TRBV2; j_call: TRBJ1-5; clone_size: once; cdr3_nt: TGTGCCAGCAATCAGGGCTCCCAGGGTCAGCCCCAGCATTTT; cdr3_aa: CASNQGSQGQPQHF
d_call: -; v_call: TRBV5-1; j_call: TRBJ2-7; clone_size: -; cdr3_nt: TGCGCCAGTAGCGCCGGTAGCTCCTACGAGCAGTACTTC; cdr3_aa: CASSAGSSYEQYF
d_call: -; v_call: TRBV21-1; j_call: TRBJ1-4; clone_size: once; cdr3_nt: TGTGCCAGCAGCGCCCATTCGACAGGGGAAAGGGAAAAACTGTTTTTT; cdr3_aa: CASSAHSTGEREKLFF
d_call: TRBD1; v_call: TRBV5-1; j_call: TRBJ1-1; clone_size: -; cdr3_nt: TGCGCCAGCAGCCAAGGGGGCGCGTACACTGAAGCTTTCTTT; cdr3_aa: CASSQGGAYTEAFF
d_call: -; v_call: TRBV7-3; j_call: TRBJ2-3; clone_size: -; cdr3_nt: TGTGCCAGCAGCTTAGCAGGGGGCACAGATACGCAGTATTTT; cdr3_aa: CASSLAGGTDTQYF
d_call: TRBD2; v_call: TRBV4-2; j_call: TRBJ2-1; clone_size: -; cdr3_nt: TGTGCCAGCAGCCAAGACGGGACTAGCGGGAGACATTTTAATGAGCAGTTCTTC; cdr3_aa: CASSQDGTSGRHFNEQFF
d_call: -; v_call: TRBV5-5; j_call: TRBJ2-3; clone_size: -; cdr3_nt: TGTGCCAGCAGACCCGATACGCTAGGGGCGGTTACAGATACGCAGTATTTT; cdr3_aa: CASRPDTLGAVTDTQYF
d_call: -; v_call: TRBV27; j_call: TRBJ2-3; clone_size: once; cdr3_nt: TGTGCCAGCGTGGGGGGTAGGGGTAGAAGGAGCACAGATACGCAGTATTTT; cdr3_aa: CASVGGRGRRSTDTQYF
d_call: -; v_call: TRBV18; j_call: TRBJ2-2; clone_size: -; cdr3_nt: TGTGCCAGCTCCCCCAGGGGCGCGGACGGGGAGCTGTTTTTT; cdr3_aa: CASSPRGADGELFF
d_call: -; v_call: TRBV19; j_call: TRBJ2-2; clone_size: -; cdr3_nt: TGTGCCAGTAGTACCCGGATTAGCGGCAACACCGGGGAGCTGTTTTTT; cdr3_aa: CASSTRISGNTGELFF
d_call: -; v_call: TRBV6-1; j_call: TRBJ1-4; clone_size: -; cdr3_nt: TGTGCCAGCAGTGAATGGGGCCGAAATGAAAAACTGTTTTTT; cdr3_aa: CASSEWGRNEKLFF